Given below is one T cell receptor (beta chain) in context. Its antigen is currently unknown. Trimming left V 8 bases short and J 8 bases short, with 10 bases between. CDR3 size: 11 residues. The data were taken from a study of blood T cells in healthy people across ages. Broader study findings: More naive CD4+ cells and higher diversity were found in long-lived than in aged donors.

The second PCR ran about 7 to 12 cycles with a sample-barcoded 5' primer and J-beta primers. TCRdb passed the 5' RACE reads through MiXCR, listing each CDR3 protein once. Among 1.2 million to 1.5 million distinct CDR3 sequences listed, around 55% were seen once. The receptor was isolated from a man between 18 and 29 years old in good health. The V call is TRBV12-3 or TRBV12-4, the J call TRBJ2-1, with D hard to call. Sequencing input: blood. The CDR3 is CASGRSDEQFF. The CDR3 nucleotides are TGTGCCAGCGGTCGTTCTGATGAGCAGTTCTTC.